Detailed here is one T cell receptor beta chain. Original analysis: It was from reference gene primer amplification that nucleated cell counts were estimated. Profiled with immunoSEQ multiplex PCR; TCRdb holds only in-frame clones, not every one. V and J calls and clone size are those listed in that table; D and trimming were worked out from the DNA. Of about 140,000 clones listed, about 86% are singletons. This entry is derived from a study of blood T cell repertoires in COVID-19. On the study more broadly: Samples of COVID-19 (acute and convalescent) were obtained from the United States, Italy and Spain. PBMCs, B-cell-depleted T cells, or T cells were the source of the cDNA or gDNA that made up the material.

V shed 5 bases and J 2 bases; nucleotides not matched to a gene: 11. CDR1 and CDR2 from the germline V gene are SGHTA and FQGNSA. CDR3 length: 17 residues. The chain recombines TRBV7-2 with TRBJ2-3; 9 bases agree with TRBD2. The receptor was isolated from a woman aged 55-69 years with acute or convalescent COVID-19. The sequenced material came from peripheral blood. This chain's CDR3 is CASSRRVSGGPTDTQYF. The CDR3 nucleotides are TGTGCCAGCAGCCGCAGGGTGAGCGGGGGGCCCACAGATACGCAGTATTTT.